This T cell receptor beta chain derives from a study of Ad26.COV2.S vaccination and SARS-CoV-2 variants. Whole-study context: Ad26.COV2.S was injected intramuscularly once or twice, 56 days apart. Study-level results: People who got the vaccine or the placebo had similar non-spike TCR breadth.

As for treatment: 15 to 20 received Ad26.COV2.S at low or high dose, single or two shots; 5 received placebo; per-sample allocation not given. Specimens were obtained on day 63 following the first vaccine or placebo injection. At a Boston site, the person donating was an adult of 18-55 years. Vaccination used an Ad26 vector expressing Wuhan-strain SARS-CoV-2 spike. CDR1 and CDR2 from the germline V gene are MDHEN and SYDVKM. CDR3 length: 17 residues. Between the trimmed V and J ends, which lost 7 bases and 0 bases, there was a span of 19 bases. The repertoire was sequenced with immunoSEQ multiplex PCR; TCRdb's copy has only in-frame clones and lacks some. The repertoire has some 250,000 clones, 85% to 90% of them found once; the top ten carry over 8.5%. About this clone itself: Its antigen is unidentified.

The chain recombines TRBV28 with TRBJ1-5; possibly TRBD1 for D (5 bases). The TCR originated in a person between 18 and 60 years old who received the Ad26.COV2.S COVID-19 vaccine or a placebo. The specimen was peripheral blood, collected in a trial of Ad26.COV2.S vaccine versus placebo. The CDR3 sequence: CASMSDTRWNSNQPQHF. The CDR3 DNA sequence: TGTGCCAGCATGTCGGACACCCGATGGAATAGCAATCAGCCCCAGCATTTT.